The 5 T cell receptor beta chains given below trace back to one sample, sequenced in a study of OX40 agonist ivuxolimab in advanced cancers. Profiling relied on immunoSEQ multiplex PCR, and the TCRdb table lists in-frame clones only, not all of them. Of 65,000 to 70,000 clones in the sample, approximately 90% were seen once. The starting material was CD4+ or CD8+ T cells sorted from blood, obtained in a trial of the OX40 agonist ivuxolimab. The receptor source for this set is an adult with an advanced solid tumor such as melanoma, head and neck, liver or kidney cancer.

This clone has a handful of counts. The gene calls are TRBV7-2 and TRBJ2-7, with 13 bases matching TRBD2. The length of the CDR3 is 17 residues. Germline V gives CDR1 SGHTA, CDR2 FQGNSA. J gave up 0 bases and V 6 bases, and 8 bases lay outside the gene matches. The CDR3 DNA reads TGTGCCAGCAGATCAGCCGGGACTAGCGGGAACTCCTACGAGCAGTACTTC. Translated: CASRSAGTSGNSYEQYF.

The chain carries TRBV10-3 and TRBJ1-5, with D maybe TRBD1 (6 bases). Deletions cut 3 bases from V and 0 bases from J, with 12 bases between. The V gene's germline CDR1 is ENHRY and CDR2 SYGVKD. The CDR3 spans 16 residues. This CDR3 is CAISERGGTSNQPQHF. The CDR3, as DNA: TGTGCCATCAGTGAAAGGGGGGGGACTAGCAATCAGCCCCAGCATTTT.

V gene TRBV2 combines with J gene TRBJ1-5; D is perhaps TRBD1 (5 bases). The CDR3 consists of 15 residues. V was cut by 8 bases and J by 1 base, with 15 bases left in between. Per germline, CDR1 SNHLY and CDR2 FYNNEI. The CDR3: CASGGEGRSNQPQHF. CDR3 in DNA: TGTGCCAGCGGGGGGGAAGGAAGGAGCAATCAGCCCCAGCATTTT.

The table lists this clone with a count of one. The chain has TRBV5-6 and TRBJ2-1; D ambiguous. This CDR3 region has 15 residues. Germline CDR1 and CDR2: SGHDT and YYEEEE. V shed 1 base and J shed 2 bases, with 10 bases lying between them. The CDR3 loop is CASSLLRNTYNEQFF. CDR3 nucleotides: TGTGCCAGCAGCTTGCTTCGGAATACCTACAATGAGCAGTTCTTC.

The J gene is TRBJ2-3, the V gene TRBV28; 9 nucleotides match TRBD2. The V gene's germline CDR1 is MDHEN and CDR2 SYDVKM. The CDR3 contains 15 residues. V shed 5 bases and J 1 base; nucleotides not matched to a gene: 4. CDR3 DNA sequence: TGTGCCAGCAGTGTTAGCGGGAGAGGCACAGATACGCAGTATTTT. As protein: CASSVSGRGTDTQYF. The complete variable domain, with remaining parts taken from reference TRBV28 and TRBJ2-3, reads DVKVTQSSRYLVKRTGEKVFLECVQDMDHENMFWYRQDPGLGLRLIYFSYDVKMKEKGDIPEGYSVSREKKERFSLILESASTNQTSMYLCASSVSGRGTDTQYFGPGTRLTVL.